These 8 T cell receptor beta chains share one sample of origin, sequenced in a study of shared clonotypes between healthy human individuals (dated by TCRdb to about 2020). Libraries were prepared through the immunoSEQ multiplex PCR assay. TCRdb stores this immuneACCESS table with in-frame sequences only. Part of the clones is absent; in the studies checked, under half of the shortfall reflects unresolved V genes, and no reason is known for the rest. The sample table contains hundreds of thousands of clones; only one count was recorded for about three quarters of them. In total, the top ten clones hold 1.8% of the sample. The source material was memory CD4+ T cells sorted from blood. The cell subset or site label corresponds to: CD45RA-negative fraction. These receptors originate from a woman in her thirties in good health.

The gene calls are TRBV2 and TRBJ1-4, with TRBD1 identical over 10 bases. Trimming took 4 bases from V and 7 from J; bases not matched to a gene: 6. This CDR3 region has 15 residues. Germline CDR1 and CDR2: SNHLY and FYNNEI. CDR3 loop: CASSGQGAKGEKLFF. The CDR3 region has the DNA TGTGCCAGCAGTGGACAGGGGGCGAAGGGTGAAAAACTGTTTTTT.

The chain employs TRBV13 and TRBJ2-3; 14 positions match TRBD2. The CDR3 loop spans 16 amino acids. CDR1 is PRHDT and CDR2 is FYEKMQ in the germline V gene (reference sequence). V was clipped by 5 bases and J by 3 bases; unmatched bases: 4. The CDR3 DNA sequence: TGTGCCAGCAGCACTCGACTAGCGGGAGGGACAGATACGCAGTATTTT. It yields the protein CASSTRLAGGTDTQYF.

The CDR3 spells CASSPRQGNTGELFF. For the CDR3, the DNA is TGTGCCAGCAGCCCCCGGCAGGGGAACACCGGGGAGCTGTTTTTT. The chain employs TRBV5-4 and TRBJ2-2; TRBD1 might be the D (5 bases). Germline lookup yields CDR1 SGHNT and CDR2 YYREEE (reference sequence). The CDR3 runs to 15 residues. V gave up 4 bases and J gave up 1 base, with 11 bases separating them.

The genes are TRBV7-8 and TRBJ1-2, with TRBD1 identical over 7 bases. The CDR3 extends over 15 amino acids. Trimming took 2 bases from V and 2 from J; bases not matched to a gene: 5. Germline V lookup: CDR1 SGHVS, CDR2 FQNEAQ. The CDR3 bases are TGTGCCAGCAGCTTACATGGGACAGTGAACTATGGCTACACCTTC. This gives the protein CASSLHGTVNYGYTF.

V is TRBV12-5 and J is TRBJ2-1; weak D call: TRBD1 (5 bases). The V gene's germline CDR1 is LGHNT and CDR2 FRNRAP. V lost 7 bases to trimming and J lost 2 bases, with 9 bases between them. The length of the CDR3 is 13 residues. The CDR3 DNA sequence: TGTGCTAGTGCGTGGGGCCCCTACAATGAGCAGTTCTTC. As protein: CASAWGPYNEQFF.

The chain couples TRBV28 to TRBJ1-5, with 9 positions matching TRBD1. The CDR3 length is 14 residues. From germline, CDR1 is MDHEN and CDR2 SYDVKM. V lost 5 bases to trimming and J lost 9 bases; unmatched junction nucleotides: 8. Here the CDR3 DNA reads TGTGCCAGCAGTGTACAGGGGGCTTTGACGCCCCAGCATTTT. This sequence encodes CASSVQGALTPQHF.

The V and J genes are TRBV4-2 and TRBJ1-2; TRBD1 matches at 7 bases. Germline CDR1 LGHNA, CDR2 YNFKEQ. This CDR3 has 16 amino acids. J was trimmed by 3 bases and V by 3 bases; bases with no gene match: 10. The CDR3 protein is CASSQALQGTDYGYTF. In DNA form, the CDR3 reads TGTGCCAGCAGCCAGGCATTACAGGGGACCGACTATGGCTACACCTTC.

The CDR3 region is CASSANRGNYGYTF. For the CDR3, the DNA is TGTGCCAGCAGCGCTAACAGGGGAAACTATGGCTACACCTTC. This chain connects TRBV6-1 to TRBJ1-2; 7 positions match TRBD1. Trimming took 6 bases from V and 2 from J; bases not matched to a gene: 6. The CDR3 loop spans 14 amino acids. In germline, CDR1 is MNHNS, CDR2 SASEGT.